Included here is one TCR beta chain sequence, with context. Its antigen is still unknown. These data belong to a study of OX40 agonist ivuxolimab in advanced cancers. Study context: At 65% to 90% male, the cohort had a mean age of 60 years, ranging from roughly 20 to 79.

The study's findings and limits: Clonal expansion from baseline to week 6 occurred in both CD4+ and CD8+ T cells. Patients with a partial response at 0.1-3.0 mg/kg had among the lowest clonal expansion. CD8+ T cells (on average) carried more expanded clones than CD4+ T cells.

V was pared by 2 bases and J by 5 bases, with 15 bases between. This CDR3 contains 15 residues. In germline, CDR1 is MNHEY, CDR2 SVGAGI. The assay was immunoSEQ multiplex PCR, and TCRdb's table has in-frame clones only and misses some. The sample lists 83,000 or so clones, about four fifths occurring once. The chain links TRBV6-5 to TRBJ1-2; the D gene is possibly TRBD1 (6 bases). The sequence came from an adult with an advanced solid tumor such as melanoma, head and neck, liver or kidney cancer. This material consisted of CD4+ or CD8+ T cells sorted from blood, taken in a trial of the OX40 agonist ivuxolimab. CDR3 sequence reads: CASSYLEGVKYGYTF. As DNA, the CDR3 is TGTGCCAGCAGTTACCTAGAGGGGGTTAAGTATGGCTACACCTTC.